Listed below are T cell receptor beta chains from one sample, sequenced in a study of OX40 agonist ivuxolimab in advanced cancers. The method was immunoSEQ multiplex PCR; TCRdb's version includes in-frame clones alone and lacks a portion of them. The table includes approximately 70,000 clones, 75% to 90% detected once. Material: CD4+ or CD8+ T cells sorted from blood, obtained in a trial of the OX40 agonist ivuxolimab. These receptors were taken from an adult with an advanced solid tumor such as melanoma, head and neck, liver or kidney cancer. The CDR3 runs from the conserved cysteine through the conserved F or W. D genes are given only for firm matches. Some rows mark clone size as missing; the rest say once, few, many or name a class of expanded clone.

d_call | j_call | v_call | clone_size | cdr3_nt | cdr3_aa
NA | TRBJ2-7 | TRBV30 | NA | TGTGCCGGGGATAGGGGAGACCTTTATGAGCAGTACTTC | CAGDRGDLYEQYF
NA | TRBJ2-7 | TRBV28 | NA | TGTGCCAGCAAAAGCAGCAGTCGCGAGCAGTACTTC | CASKSSSREQYF
TRBD2 | TRBJ2-1 | TRBV10-1 | NA | TGCGCCAGCAGTGAGTCGGCGGGGACTACGGAGTTCTTC | CASSESAGTTEFF
NA | TRBJ1-2 | TRBV30 | NA | TGTGCCTGGAGTGTATCGGGACCGCTTAACTATGGCTACACCTTC | CAWSVSGPLNYGYTF
TRBD2 | TRBJ2-1 | TRBV4-1 | NA | TGCGCCAGCAGCCGCGGTCGGGCTAGCGGCTACAATGAGCAGTTCTTC | CASSRGRASGYNEQFF
NA | TRBJ2-7 | TRBV7-2 | NA | TGTGCCAGCAGCTTAGCGCGGATTAGAGAGCAGTACTTC | CASSLARIREQYF
NA | TRBJ1-1 | TRBV7-2 | NA | TGTGCCAGCAGCGGGGGTCTAGGGTACACTGAAGCTTTCTTT | CASSGGLGYTEAFF
NA | TRBJ1-1 | TRBV30 | NA | TGTGCCTGGAGAGACTCACGGGTCCTACAGGGGAACACTGAAGCTTTCTTT | CAWRDSRVLQGNTEAFF
TRBD1 | TRBJ1-6 | TRBV25-1 | many | TGTGCCAGCAGTGCCGACAGGGGTACGAATTCACCCCTCCACTTT | CASSADRGTNSPLHF
NA | TRBJ1-2 | TRBV7-2 | NA | TGTGCCAGCAGCTTAGCCGAGTATGGCTACACCTTC | CASSLAEYGYTF
TRBD2 | TRBJ2-1 | TRBV6-5 | few | TGTGCCAGCTCCTTGCGGGAGTACAATGAGCAGTTCTTC | CASSLREYNEQFF
TRBD2 | TRBJ2-1 | TRBV2 | NA | TGTGCCAGCAGTGCCAGATATAGCGGGGGGAATGAGCAGTTCTTC | CASSARYSGGNEQFF
NA | TRBJ2-1 | TRBV2 | NA | TGTGCCGCCAGGGGGGAGGGGAATGAGCAGTTCTTC | CAARGEGNEQFF
TRBD1 | TRBJ1-2 | TRBV29-1 | NA | TGCAGCGTAATGGGACAGGCGCTCTATGGCTACACCTTC | CSVMGQALYGYTF
NA | TRBJ1-2 | TRBV10-3 | once | TGTGCCATCAGTGAGGCGTATGGCTACACCTTC | CAISEAYGYTF
NA | TRBJ1-1 | TRBV28 | NA | TGTGCCAGCAGCCAGCGAAGGGGGGCTCAAAACACTGAAGCTTTCTTT | CASSQRRGAQNTEAFF
TRBD2 | TRBJ2-2 | TRBV7-9 | NA | TGTGCCACCCGAACCTTTGGGGGGGTATCCGGGGAGCTGTTTTTT | CATRTFGGVSGELFF
TRBD1 | TRBJ1-5 | TRBV25-1 | NA | TGTGCCAGCAGTCCCTCGAGACAGGGAAAGGGGTGGCCCCAGCATTTT | CASSPSRQGKGWPQHF
NA | TRBJ1-3 | TRBV7-2 | NA | TGTGCCAGCAGCCGAGCGGCTGGAAACACCATATATTTT | CASSRAAGNTIYF
NA | TRBJ1-3 | TRBV7-9 | NA | TGTGCCGCCCCTAGGTCTGGAAACACCATATATTTT | CAAPRSGNTIYF
TRBD1 | TRBJ1-4 | TRBV7-9 | NA | TGTGCCAGCAGCTTCGCTACAGGGGGTGAAAAACTGTTTTTT | CASSFATGGEKLFF
NA | TRBJ1-2 | TRBV9 | NA | TGTGCCAGCAGCGTAGGAGGCGAGGCCTTCTATGGCTACACCTTC | CASSVGGEAFYGYTF
TRBD2 | TRBJ2-5 | TRBV2 | NA | TGTGCCAGCAGCTCGGCTAGCGGGGGGACATTCCAGTACTTC | CASSSASGGTFQYF
NA | TRBJ2-7 | TRBV6-6 | NA | TGTGCCAGCAGTTACACCGCGGGACAACCCTACGAGCAGTACTTC | CASSYTAGQPYEQYF
TRBD1 | TRBJ2-7 | TRBV7-2 | NA | TGTGCCAGCAGCGTTGGACAGGGGCTCGAGCAGTACTTC | CASSVGQGLEQYF
NA | TRBJ2-5 | TRBV28 | NA | TGTGCCAGCAGTTTAGCAGGGAATCACGAGACCCAGTACTTC | CASSLAGNHETQYF
NA | TRBJ2-3 | TRBV11-3 | NA | TGTGCCAGCAGCTTACAGGGCGCAGATACGCAGTATTTT | CASSLQGADTQYF
NA | TRBJ2-2 | TRBV5-1 | NA | TGCGCCAGCAGCTTACGCACGAACACCGGGGAGCTGTTTTTT | CASSLRTNTGELFF
TRBD2 | TRBJ2-1 | TRBV7-9 | NA | TGTGCCAGCAGCCGTTGGACCGGCGGGGGGGACTACAATGAGCAGTTCTTC | CASSRWTGGGDYNEQFF
NA | TRBJ1-1 | TRBV6-1 | NA | TGTGCCAGCAGTGAAGGCCAGGGTTTTGTGCTGGCTTTCTTT | CASSEGQGFVLAFF
NA | TRBJ1-3 | TRBV30 | once | TGTGCCTGGCACTCCGGCGGGATCTCTGGAAACACCATATATTTT | CAWHSGGISGNTIYF
TRBD1 | TRBJ1-4 | TRBV4-2 | once | TGTGCCAGCAGCCTAGGAGGACAGGCGAATAATGAAAAACTGTTTTTT | CASSLGGQANNEKLFF
NA | TRBJ2-5 | TRBV19 | NA | TGTGCCAGTAGCCGGAGGTTTAGGGAGACCCAGTACTTC | CASSRRFRETQYF
TRBD2 | TRBJ2-7 | TRBV4-1 | NA | TGCGCCAGCAGCCAAGGAGCCTCTAGCGGGAGGGAAGAGCAGTACTTC | CASSQGASSGREEQYF
NA | TRBJ1-1 | TRBV5-6 | NA | TGTGCCAGCAGCTCCATAGGGCGGGGGCCCGGTAGTCAGGCTTTCTTT | CASSSIGRGPGSQAFF
TRBD2 | TRBJ2-1 | TRBV5-4 | NA | TGTGCCAGCAGCCAAAAAAGGGGCGGGGGGTACAATGAGCAGTTCTTC | CASSQKRGGGYNEQFF
TRBD1 | TRBJ2-1 | TRBV10-3 | once | TGTGCCATCAGTGGAGTACCGGGACAGCCCTCTTCCTACAATGAGCAGTTCTTC | CAISGVPGQPSSYNEQFF
NA | TRBJ1-2 | TRBV18 | NA | TGTGCCAGCTCACCATTACAGGAGGAGCATGGCTACACCTTC | CASSPLQEEHGYTF
NA | TRBJ2-6 | TRBV7-3 | NA | TGTGCCAGCAGCTTCGTGGGAAGCTCTGGGGCCAACGTCCTGACTTTC | CASSFVGSSGANVLTF
TRBD2 | TRBJ2-7 | TRBV29-1 | NA | TGCAGCGTGTCCTCGACTAGCGGGACTTCCTACGAGCAGTACTTC | CSVSSTSGTSYEQYF
NA | TRBJ2-2 | TRBV11-3 | NA | TGTGCCAGCAGCACCCGGACCGACACCGGGGAGCTGTTTTTT | CASSTRTDTGELFF
NA | TRBJ2-4 | TRBV10-3 | NA | TGTGCCATCAGTGGGTCAGACAGTTCTCAAGCCAAAAACATTCAGTACTTC | CAISGSDSSQAKNIQYF
TRBD2 | TRBJ2-5 | TRBV6-1 | NA | TGTGCCAGCAGGCGGGAGCCTGTTCAAGAGACCCAGTACTTC | CASRREPVQETQYF
NA | TRBJ2-5 | TRBV6-1 | NA | TGTGCCAGCAGCGGCCCAACCAGAGAGACCCAGTACTTC | CASSGPTRETQYF